This T cell receptor (beta chain) was sequenced for a study of CD8+CD57+ T cells in acquired aplastic anemia. Study information: Quantities of DNA derived from sorted CD4+ and CD8+ cells averaged roughly 3 ug.

This clonotype has only a few counts. Antigen unknown. Germline CDR1 is DFQATT and CDR2 is SNEGSKA (reference sequence). Trimming removed 7 bases from V and 5 bases from J; junction bases left unmatched: 9. CDR3 length: 13 amino acids. Profiling that covered TCR beta VDJ and CDR3 relied on genomic DNA as its template. TCRdb analysed the reads with MiXCR anew, one entry per CDR3 protein. The table lists 250,000 to 350,000 distinct CDR3 sequences, about 56% of them singletons. Study conclusions and caveats: Patients and controls had in common 25 to 30 CD8+ CDR3 sequences. Patients and controls had CD8+ Simpson's diversity values that were not significantly distinct.

Sequencing input: sorted CD4+, CD8+, or CD8+CD57+ T cells (not recorded which) from PBMCs. This clonotype originated in a human donor with severe aplastic anemia or a healthy control (not recorded which). This chain uses TRBV20-1 with TRBJ2-7; 9 positions match TRBD1. DNA for the CDR3: TGCAGTGTTGGGGGACAGGGCCATCACGAGCAGTACTTC. This gives the protein CSVGGQGHHEQYF.